This T cell receptor (beta chain) emerged from a study of blood T cell repertoires in COVID-19. Study background: Both acute and convalescent COVID-19 samples were obtained from the United States, Italy and Spain. The analysed material was cDNA or gDNA that came from T cells, B-cell-depleted T cells, or PBMCs.

Per the authors' pipeline: Amplification from reference gene primers served as the basis for estimated nucleated cell counts. TCRdb keeps only in-frame clones here, not all; method: immunoSEQ multiplex PCR. The DNA was the basis for D and trimming; V, J and clone size are from that table. The table includes 50,000 to 55,000 clones, around 80% detected once. The CDR3 loop spans 15 amino acids. Germline V CDR1 and CDR2: SGHRS, YFSETQ. V gave up 4 bases and J gave up 1 base; unmatched junction bases: 2. The TCR originated in a human donor in a cohort sampled during active COVID-19. Sequenced: peripheral blood. This chain connects TRBV5-1 to TRBJ1-5, with 10 bases identical to TRBD1. DNA of the CDR3: TGCGCCAGCAGCCGGACAGGGGGGAGCAATCAGCCCCAGCATTTT. Protein: CASSRTGGSNQPQHF.